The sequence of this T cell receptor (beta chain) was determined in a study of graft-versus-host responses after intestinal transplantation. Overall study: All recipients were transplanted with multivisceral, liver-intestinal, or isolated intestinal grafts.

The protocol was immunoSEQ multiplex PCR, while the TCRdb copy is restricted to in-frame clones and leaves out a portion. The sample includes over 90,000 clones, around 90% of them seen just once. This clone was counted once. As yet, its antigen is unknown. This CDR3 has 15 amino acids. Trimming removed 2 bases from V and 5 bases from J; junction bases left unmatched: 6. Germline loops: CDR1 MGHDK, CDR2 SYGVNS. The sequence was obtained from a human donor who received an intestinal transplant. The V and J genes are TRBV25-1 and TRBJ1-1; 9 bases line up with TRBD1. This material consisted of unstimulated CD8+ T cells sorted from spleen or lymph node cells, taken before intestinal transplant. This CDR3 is CASSEGTGGWTEAFF. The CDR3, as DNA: TGTGCCAGCAGTGAAGGCACAGGGGGCTGGACTGAAGCTTTCTTT. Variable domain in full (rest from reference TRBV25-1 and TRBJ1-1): EADIYQTPRYLVIGTGKKITLECSQTMGHDKMYWYQQDPGMELHLIHYSYGVNSTEKGDLSSESTVSRIRTEHFPLTLESARPSHTSQYLCASSEGTGGWTEAFFGQGTRLTVV.